These 9 T cell receptor beta chains came from one sample sequenced in a study of PD-L1 blockade in urothelial cancer (dated 2017 in TCRdb). This specimen's time point label, per the study, means: peripheral blood 6 weeks after treatment start. Libraries were built with the immunoSEQ multiplex PCR assay. What TCRdb holds here is the immuneACCESS table cut down to in-frame rearrangements. Part of the clones is not present; checked against another copy, under half of the missing clones reflect an unresolved V gene, and the others are unexplained. In all, the sample holds about 50,000 clones, and around 85% of those were seen once. Jointly, the top ten make up roughly 1.9% of the sample. The sample consisted of PBMCs, taken around atezolizumab (anti-PD-L1) treatment. The origin of the receptors is a man aged 45-60 years with urothelial cancer.

V gene TRBV6-4 combines with J gene TRBJ2-2, with a tentative D call TRBD2 (5 bases). The CDR3 runs to 14 residues. With 2 bases removed from V and 3 bases from J, the gap between germline ends came to 7 bases. CDR1 is MRHNA, CDR2 SNTAGT, per germline. The CDR3 DNA reads as TGTGCCAGCAGTGACCTGGAGGACACCGGGGAGCTGTTTTTT. Translating gives CASSDLEDTGELFF.

This clone was observed a handful of times. This chain connects TRBV27 to TRBJ1-5; D is uncertain. The germline V gene encodes CDR1 MNHEY and CDR2 SMNVEV (reference sequence). Trimming stripped 6 bases from V and 7 bases from J, with 13 bases between. The CDR3 contains 13 residues. The CDR3 region is CASRLQRGQPQHF. The CDR3 DNA sequence: TGTGCCAGCAGACTTCAGAGAGGGCAGCCCCAGCATTTT.

This clone was observed a single time. The V and J genes are TRBV7-8 and TRBJ2-7; TRBD2 matches 7 bases. Losses at the gene ends were 5 bases for V and 6 bases for J; bases not matched to a gene: 10. The CDR3 is 14 amino acids. From germline, CDR1 is SGHVS and CDR2 FQNEAQ. The CDR3 sequence: CASSTGDVAGEQYF. As DNA, the CDR3 is TGTGCCAGCAGCACGGGGGATGTAGCGGGCGAGCAGTACTTC.

This sequence joins TRBV28 and TRBJ2-1; 10 positions match TRBD2. The ends lost 7 bases at V and 4 bases at J; junction bases unmatched: 10. Germline CDR1 and CDR2: MDHEN and SYDVKM. The CDR3 runs 16 residues. CDR3 sequence reads: CASTPQAGGGYNEQFF. CDR3 nucleotide sequence: TGTGCCAGCACCCCTCAAGCGGGAGGGGGGTACAATGAGCAGTTCTTC.

The CDR3 loop reads CASSLRTGGANEQYF. The CDR3 DNA reads TGTGCCAGCAGCCTCCGGACAGGAGGGGCCAACGAGCAGTACTTC. The chain joins TRBV4-2 to TRBJ2-7; D perhaps matches TRBD1 (7 bases). This CDR3 is built from 15 residues. Trimming took off 4 bases at V and 5 bases at J, with 18 bases between the two ends. Germline V lookup: CDR1 LGHNA, CDR2 YNFKEQ.

In DNA form, the CDR3 reads TGTGCCAGCAGCTTCCAACAGTTGTACGAGCAGTACTTC. Amino acid sequence: CASSFQQLYEQYF. The rearrangement uses TRBV5-6 and TRBJ2-7; no clear D. The V end was cut by 2 bases, the J end by 4 bases, with 10 bases between. The germline V gene encodes CDR1 SGHDT and CDR2 YYEEEE. CDR3 length: 13 residues.

The chain carries TRBV5-5 and TRBJ2-7, with 8 bases identical to TRBD1. CDR1 is SGHKS and CDR2 is YYEKEE in the germline V gene (reference sequence). The CDR3 extends over 14 amino acids. After removal of 4 bases from V and 3 bases from J, the junction contained 6 bases not matched to a gene. DNA for the CDR3: TGTGCCAGCAGCCGGACAGGGACTGACTACGAGCAGTACTTC. It encodes CASSRTGTDYEQYF.

In its sample, this clone ranks as medium-sized. V and J are TRBV6-4 and TRBJ2-3; D is possibly TRBD2 (5 bases). The CDR3 loop spans 15 amino acids. V was shortened by 2 bases and J by 2 bases, with 11 bases between the two germline ends. The germline V gene has CDR1 MRHNA and CDR2 SNTAGT. The CDR3 coding sequence is TGTGCCAGCAGTGACGGTGAGGGAGACACAGATACGCAGTATTTT. Protein: CASSDGEGDTDTQYF.

This clone was counted between two and nine times. The chain is built from TRBV27 and TRBJ1-1; 8 bases agree with TRBD1. Per germline, CDR1 MNHEY and CDR2 SMNVEV (reference sequence). Losses at the gene ends were 4 bases for V and 1 base for J; bases not matched to a gene: 5. The CDR3 totals 15 residues. CDR3 DNA: TGTGCCAGCAGTTCCAGGGGGCAAAAGAACACTGAAGCTTTCTTT. This encodes CASSSRGQKNTEAFF.